A selection of T cell receptor beta chains follows, all from one sample in a study of CD8+ T cells in alopecia areata. Measured with immunoSEQ multiplex PCR; TCRdb has only the in-frame clones, and not every one. Of some 170,000 clones listed, roughly 63% are singletons. Sequencing used CD4+ T cells sorted from blood, obtained at approximately week 60, from a patient treated with tofacitinib. These receptors all stem from a human donor with alopecia areata. CDR3s include the opening cysteine and the closing phenylalanine or tryptophan. Fields, in order: clone size, D gene, J gene, V gene, CDR3 protein, CDR3 DNA. A D gene is named only where the DNA matches it firmly. Clone sizes are given selectively: once, few, many, or a class where the clone is expanded.

>few|.|TRBJ1-6|TRBV5-1
CASSSSMEYHSPLHF
TGCGCCAGCAGCTCCTCGATGGAGTATCACTCACCCCTCCACTTT
>.|.|TRBJ1-1|TRBV30
CAWSRARGAGAFF
TGTGCCTGGAGTAGGGCCAGGGGAGCGGGGGCTTTCTTT
>few|.|TRBJ2-7|TRBV14
CASSQFYEQYF
TGTGCCAGCAGCCAGTTCTACGAGCAGTACTTC
>.|TRBD1|TRBJ2-1|TRBV7-8
CASSILDRVHNEQFF
TGTGCCAGCAGCATCTTGGACAGGGTCCACAATGAGCAGTTCTTC
>few|.|TRBJ1-2|TRBV29-1
CSVAGANYGYTF
TGCAGCGTTGCCGGAGCCAACTATGGCTACACCTTC
>.|.|TRBJ1-1|TRBV9
CASSVVPGVEAFF
TGTGCCAGCAGCGTAGTACCGGGGGTAGAAGCTTTCTTT
>.|TRBD1|TRBJ2-7|TRBV4-1
CASSPQNRGPLYEQYF
TGCGCCAGCAGCCCCCAAAACAGGGGACCTCTTTACGAGCAGTACTTC
>.|.|TRBJ1-4|TRBV7-2
CASGKEGSREKLFF
TGTGCCAGCGGAAAGGAGGGTTCTCGGGAAAAACTGTTTTTT
>.|.|TRBJ2-7|TRBV23-1
CASSRKGAGKGYEQYF
TGCGCCAGCAGTCGGAAGGGAGCCGGGAAAGGCTACGAGCAGTACTTC
>.|.|TRBJ2-1|TRBV4-1
CASSQGGGSYNEQFF
TGCGCCAGCAGCCAAGGAGGGGGCTCCTACAATGAGCAGTTCTTC
>.|.|TRBJ1-2|TRBV25-1
CASSVQGGYGYTF
TGTGCCAGCAGTGTTCAGGGAGGCTATGGCTACACCTTC
>.|TRBD1|TRBJ2-2|TRBV29-1
CSTGTGGSTGELFF
TGCAGCACCGGGACAGGGGGCAGCACCGGGGAGCTGTTTTTT
>.|.|TRBJ2-2|TRBV29-1
CSVDNTGELFF
TGCAGCGTTGACAACACCGGGGAGCTGTTTTTT
>.|TRBD1|TRBJ2-6|TRBV29-1
CSVVVRGLISGANVLTF
TGCAGCGTTGTCGTCAGGGGGTTGATCTCTGGGGCCAACGTCCTGACTTTC
>.|TRBD2|TRBJ2-1|TRBV7-2
CASSLYAGGFNEQFF
TGTGCCAGCAGCTTATATGCGGGGGGATTTAATGAGCAGTTCTTC
>few|.|TRBJ2-1|TRBV7-9
CASNEVSYNEQFF
TGTGCCAGCAACGAGGTATCCTACAATGAGCAGTTCTTC
>.|.|TRBJ1-3|TRBV6-5
CASSYGSGNTIYF
TGTGCCAGCAGTTACGGCTCTGGAAACACCATATATTTT
>.|TRBD1|TRBJ2-7|TRBV30
CAGEGARQYF
TGTGCCGGTGAGGGGGCGCGGCAGTACTTC
>.|.|TRBJ2-6|TRBV30
CAWSVFGRLSSGANVLTF
TGTGCCTGGAGTGTATTTGGCCGCCTAAGCTCTGGGGCCAACGTCCTGACTTTC
>few|.|TRBJ2-3|TRBV5-1
CASSLVYGTDTDTQYF
TGCGCCAGCAGCTTGGTTTACGGGACCGACACAGATACGCAGTATTTT
>.|.|TRBJ1-4|TRBV2
CASSGGVREKLFF
TGTGCCAGCAGTGGGGGCGTGCGGGAAAAACTGTTTTTT
>.|.|TRBJ1-6|TRBV9
CASRSNDSPLHF
TGTGCCAGCAGATCAAATGATTCACCCCTCCACTTT
>few|TRBD1|TRBJ2-1|TRBV4-2
CASSQAEGQGGSYNEQFF
TGTGCCAGCAGCCAAGCCGAGGGACAGGGTGGGTCCTACAATGAGCAGTTCTTC
>.|.|TRBJ2-7|TRBV20-1
CSARDPTGQYF
TGCAGTGCTAGAGATCCGACAGGCCAGTACTTC
>.|.|TRBJ2-7|TRBV6-1
CASSVEPYEQYF
TGTGCCAGCAGTGTGGAGCCCTACGAGCAGTACTTC
>few|.|TRBJ2-3|TRBV6-1
CASSGPHAAGRKDTQYF
TGTGCCAGCAGTGGACCCCACGCGGCGGGGAGGAAAGATACGCAGTATTTT
>.|.|TRBJ1-5|TRBV27
CASSLQGGLGQPQHF
TGTGCCAGCAGTTTACAGGGAGGTCTAGGTCAGCCCCAGCATTTT
>.|.|TRBJ2-5|TRBV25-1
CASSAWEVTDETQYF
TGTGCCAGCAGTGCATGGGAGGTTACGGATGAGACCCAGTACTTC